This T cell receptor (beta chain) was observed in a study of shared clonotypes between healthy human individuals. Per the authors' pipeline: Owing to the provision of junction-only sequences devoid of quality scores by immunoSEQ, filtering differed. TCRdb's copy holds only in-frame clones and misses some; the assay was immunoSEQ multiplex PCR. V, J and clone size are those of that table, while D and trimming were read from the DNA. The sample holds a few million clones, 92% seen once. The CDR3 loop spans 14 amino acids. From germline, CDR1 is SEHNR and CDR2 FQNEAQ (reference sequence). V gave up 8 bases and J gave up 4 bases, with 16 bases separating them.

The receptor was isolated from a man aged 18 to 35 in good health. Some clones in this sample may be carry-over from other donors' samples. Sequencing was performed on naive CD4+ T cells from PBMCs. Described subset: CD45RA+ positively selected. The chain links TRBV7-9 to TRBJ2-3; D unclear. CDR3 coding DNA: TGTGCCAGCCAGGTTAGGTCATCAGCAGATACGCAGTATTTT. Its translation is CASQVRSSADTQYF.